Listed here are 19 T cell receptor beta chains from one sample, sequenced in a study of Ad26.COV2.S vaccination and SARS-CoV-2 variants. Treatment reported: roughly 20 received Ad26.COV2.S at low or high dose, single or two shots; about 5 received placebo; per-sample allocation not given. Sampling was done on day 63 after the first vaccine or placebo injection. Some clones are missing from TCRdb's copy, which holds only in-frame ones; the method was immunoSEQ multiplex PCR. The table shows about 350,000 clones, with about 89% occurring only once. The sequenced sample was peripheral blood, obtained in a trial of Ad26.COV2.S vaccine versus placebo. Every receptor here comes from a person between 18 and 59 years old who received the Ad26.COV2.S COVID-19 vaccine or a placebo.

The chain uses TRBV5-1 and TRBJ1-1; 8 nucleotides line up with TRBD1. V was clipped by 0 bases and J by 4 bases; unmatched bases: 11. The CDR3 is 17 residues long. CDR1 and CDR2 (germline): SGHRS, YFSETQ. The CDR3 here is CASSLVDRARMGTEAFF. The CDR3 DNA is TGCGCCAGCAGCTTGGTGGACAGGGCGAGGATGGGCACTGAAGCTTTCTTT.

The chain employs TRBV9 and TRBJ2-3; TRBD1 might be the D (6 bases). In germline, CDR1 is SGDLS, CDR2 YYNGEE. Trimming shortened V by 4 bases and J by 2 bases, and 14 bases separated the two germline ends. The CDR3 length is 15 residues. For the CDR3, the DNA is TGTGCCAGCAGCCCTAGGACAGTTTTCACAGATACGCAGTATTTT. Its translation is CASSPRTVFTDTQYF.

CDR3 in amino acids: CASSWGANTEAFF. The DNA for the CDR3 is TGTGCCAGCAGTTGGGGGGCGAACACTGAAGCTTTCTTT. V usage is TRBV6-2 or TRBV6-3 and J usage is TRBJ1-1; D is possibly TRBD1 (6 bases). Deletions cut 4 bases from V and 1 base from J, with 7 bases between. Germline V gives CDR1 MNHEY, CDR2 SVGEGT. The CDR3 spans 13 residues.

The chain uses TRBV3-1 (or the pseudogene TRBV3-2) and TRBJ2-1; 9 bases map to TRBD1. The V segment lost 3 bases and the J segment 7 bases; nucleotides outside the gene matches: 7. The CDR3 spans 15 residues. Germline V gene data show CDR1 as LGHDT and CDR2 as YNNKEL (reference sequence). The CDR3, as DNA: TGTGCCAGCAGCCAGAGATTCGGACAGGGGAATGAGCAGTTCTTC. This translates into CASSQRFGQGNEQFF.

CDR3 protein: CAISAGGGQETQYF. CDR3 DNA: TGTGCCATCAGTGCTGGGGGAGGCCAAGAGACCCAGTACTTC. The chain uses TRBV10-3 and TRBJ2-5; weak D call: TRBD2 (6 bases). Germline values: CDR1 ENHRY, CDR2 SYGVKD. The germline V and J ends were trimmed by 4 bases and 1 base, with 10 bases remaining between them. The CDR3 sequence is 14 residues long.

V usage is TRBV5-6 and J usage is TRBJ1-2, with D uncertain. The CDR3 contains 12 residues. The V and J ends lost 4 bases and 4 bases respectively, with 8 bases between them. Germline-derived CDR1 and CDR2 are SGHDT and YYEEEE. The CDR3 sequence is CASSMDRYGYTF. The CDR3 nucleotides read TGTGCCAGCAGCATGGACCGCTATGGCTACACCTTC.

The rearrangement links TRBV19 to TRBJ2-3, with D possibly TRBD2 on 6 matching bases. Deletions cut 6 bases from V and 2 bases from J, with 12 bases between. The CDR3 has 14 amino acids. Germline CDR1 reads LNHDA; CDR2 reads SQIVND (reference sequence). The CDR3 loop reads CASRTPGATDTQYF. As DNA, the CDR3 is TGTGCCAGTAGAACTCCGGGAGCCACAGATACGCAGTATTTT.

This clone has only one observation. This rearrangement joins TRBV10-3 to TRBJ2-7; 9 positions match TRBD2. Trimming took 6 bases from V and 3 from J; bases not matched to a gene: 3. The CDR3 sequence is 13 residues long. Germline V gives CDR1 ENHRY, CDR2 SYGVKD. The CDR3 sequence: CAIRSSGGYEQYF. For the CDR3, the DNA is TGTGCCATCAGAAGTAGCGGGGGCTACGAGCAGTACTTC.

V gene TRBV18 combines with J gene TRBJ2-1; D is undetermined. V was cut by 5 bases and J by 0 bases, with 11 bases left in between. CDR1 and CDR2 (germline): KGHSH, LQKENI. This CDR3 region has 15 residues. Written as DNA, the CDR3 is TGTGCCAGCTCATACACGGCCAGCTCCTACAATGAGCAGTTCTTC. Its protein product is CASSYTASSYNEQFF.

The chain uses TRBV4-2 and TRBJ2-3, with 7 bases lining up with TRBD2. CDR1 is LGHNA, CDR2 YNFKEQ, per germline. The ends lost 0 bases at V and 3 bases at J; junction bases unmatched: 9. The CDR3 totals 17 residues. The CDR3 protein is CASSQDPQAGETDTQYF. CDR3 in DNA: TGTGCCAGCAGCCAAGATCCCCAGGCGGGGGAAACAGATACGCAGTATTTT.

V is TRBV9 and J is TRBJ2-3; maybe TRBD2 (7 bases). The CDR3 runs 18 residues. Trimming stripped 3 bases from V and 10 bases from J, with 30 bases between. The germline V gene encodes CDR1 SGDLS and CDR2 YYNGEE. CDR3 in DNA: TGTGCCAGCAGCGCTCAATCCGCGATTGGTGGGGGGGCCTCTGCGCAGTATTTT. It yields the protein CASSAQSAIGGGASAQYF.

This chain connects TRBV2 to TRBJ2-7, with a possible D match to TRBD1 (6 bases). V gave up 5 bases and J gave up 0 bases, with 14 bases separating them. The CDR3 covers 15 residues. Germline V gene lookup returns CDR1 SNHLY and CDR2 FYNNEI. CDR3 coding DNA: TGTGCCAGCAGTCAGGGGACGGTTGCCTCCTACGAGCAGTACTTC. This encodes CASSQGTVASYEQYF. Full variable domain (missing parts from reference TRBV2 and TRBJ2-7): EPEVTQTPSHQVTQMGQEVILRCVPISNHLYFYWYRQILGQKVEFLVSFYNNEISEKSEIFDDQFSVERPDGSNFTLKIRSTKLEDSAMYFCASSQGTVASYEQYFGPGTRLTVT.

CDR3 DNA sequence: TGTGCCAGCAGCTTGTACTACACAGATACGCAGTATTTT. This sequence encodes CASSLYYTDTQYF. This chain links TRBV5-5 with TRBJ2-3, with D unclear. The V end lost 1 base, the J end lost 2 bases, and 5 bases lay between the germline ends. The CDR3 is made up of 13 amino acids. The germline V gene has CDR1 SGHKS and CDR2 YYEKEE (reference sequence).

The CDR3 reads CASRRGQGGSYGYTF. The CDR3 coding sequence is TGTGCCAGCAGGAGGGGGCAGGGGGGATCCTATGGCTACACCTTC. The V call is TRBV2, the J call TRBJ1-2, with TRBD1 matching 7 bases. V gave up 6 bases and J gave up 4 bases; unmatched junction bases: 11. The length of the CDR3 is 15 residues. CDR1 is SNHLY, CDR2 FYNNEI, per germline.

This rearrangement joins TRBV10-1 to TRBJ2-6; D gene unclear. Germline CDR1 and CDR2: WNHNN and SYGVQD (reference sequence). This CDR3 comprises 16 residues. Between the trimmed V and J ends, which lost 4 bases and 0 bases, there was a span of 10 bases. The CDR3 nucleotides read TGCGCCAGCAGTGGGTTCAGATACTCTGGGGCCAACGTCCTGACTTTC. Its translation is CASSGFRYSGANVLTF.

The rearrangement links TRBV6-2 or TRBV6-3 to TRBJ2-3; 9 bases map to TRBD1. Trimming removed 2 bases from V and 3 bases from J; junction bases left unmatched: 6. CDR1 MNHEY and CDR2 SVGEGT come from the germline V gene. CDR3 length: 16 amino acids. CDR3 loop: CASSYGWDRVTDTQYF. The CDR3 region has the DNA TGTGCCAGCAGTTACGGGTGGGACAGGGTGACAGATACGCAGTATTTT.

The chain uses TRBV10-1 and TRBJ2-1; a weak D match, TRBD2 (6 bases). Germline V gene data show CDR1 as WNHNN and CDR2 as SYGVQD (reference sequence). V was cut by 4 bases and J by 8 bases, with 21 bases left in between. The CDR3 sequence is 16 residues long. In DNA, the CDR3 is TGCGCCAGCAGTGCTCGAGGAGGGACCTCCTCGGATGAGCAGTTCTTC. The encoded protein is CASSARGGTSSDEQFF.

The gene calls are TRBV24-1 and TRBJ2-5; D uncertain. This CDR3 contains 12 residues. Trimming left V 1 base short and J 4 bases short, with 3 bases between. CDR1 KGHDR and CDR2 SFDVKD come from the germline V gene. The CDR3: CATSDFGETQYF. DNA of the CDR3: TGTGCCACCAGTGATTTTGGAGAGACCCAGTACTTC.

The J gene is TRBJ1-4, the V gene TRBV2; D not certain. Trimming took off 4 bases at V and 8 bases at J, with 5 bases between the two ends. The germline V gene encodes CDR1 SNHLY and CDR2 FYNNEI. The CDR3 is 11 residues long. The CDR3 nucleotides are TGTGCCAGCAGTGCTTTCGAAAAACTGTTTTTT. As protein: CASSAFEKLFF.